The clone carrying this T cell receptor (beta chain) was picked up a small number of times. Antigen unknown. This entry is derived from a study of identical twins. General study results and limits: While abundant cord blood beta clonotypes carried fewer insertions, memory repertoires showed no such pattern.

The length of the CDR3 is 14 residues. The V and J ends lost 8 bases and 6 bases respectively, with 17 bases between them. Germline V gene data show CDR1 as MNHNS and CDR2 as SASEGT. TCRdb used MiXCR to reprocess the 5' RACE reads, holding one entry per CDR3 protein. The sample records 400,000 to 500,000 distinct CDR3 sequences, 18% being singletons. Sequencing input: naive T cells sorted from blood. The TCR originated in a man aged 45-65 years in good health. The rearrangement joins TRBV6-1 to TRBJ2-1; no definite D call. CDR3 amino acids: CASAVGSLGNEQFF. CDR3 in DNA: TGTGCCAGCGCCGTGGGCTCACTGGGCAATGAGCAGTTCTTC.